This T cell receptor (beta chain) appears in the sequencing data of a study of T cell changes during pregnancy in multiple sclerosis. Produced via immunoSEQ multiplex PCR; TCRdb's table is partial and in-frame only. This sample has roughly 80,000 clones, with roughly 90% found just once. The sequenced sample was peripheral blood, obtained before pregnancy. The sequence derives from a female donor with multiple sclerosis, enrolled in a pregnancy study.

The CDR3 DNA reads as TGTGCCAGCAGCTTAGACCCCTCGGCTAATGAAAAACTGTTTTTT. It yields the protein CASSLDPSANEKLFF. The V and J genes are TRBV7-9 and TRBJ1-4; no definite D call. Looked up from germline, CDR1 is SEHNR and CDR2 is FQNEAQ (reference sequence). Trimming stripped 1 base from V and 3 bases from J, with 9 bases between. CDR3 length equals 15 residues.